The clone carrying this TCR gamma chain is classed as medium-sized. Its antigen remains unidentified. In the same sample, other DNA sequences code for this CDR3. TCRdb used CATT to re-call clones from the multiplex PCR reads. The sample shows roughly 1,200 gamma-chain clones, around 14% of them seen only once. The data were taken from a study of gamma delta lymphoproliferative disorders and STAT genes. Study-wide context: Delta libraries were made per EuroClonality-NGS working group procedure. The study's findings and limits: Apart from two gamma clonotypes, major patient clonotypes were public. Control T cells likely spanned varied maturation stages, whereas leukemic cells were skewed toward terminal effectors.

J was trimmed by 4 bases and V by 0 bases; bases with no gene match: 3. The CDR3 has 13 residues. Germline V gene lookup returns CDR1 EGSTGY and CDR2 YDSYTSSV. The receptor sequences were amplified from genomic DNA of peripheral blood mononuclear cells. The sequence derives from a human donor in good health. Sequencing was done on a sample of blood. The chain has TRGV4 and TRGJ1 or TRGJ2. The J gene comes from matching the DNA to germline here; TCRdb lacks it. The CDR3 region is CATWDGSYYKKLF. CDR3 bases: TGTGCCACCTGGGATGGGAGCTATTATAAGAAACTCTTT.